Below, 29 T cell receptor beta chains from the same sample are listed, as sequenced in a study of monozygotic twins with cystic fibrosis (dated by TCRdb to 2020 to 2023). The library was generated by the immunoSEQ multiplex PCR assay. TCRdb re-hosts the immuneACCESS table, in-frame sequences only. Its copies lack some clones; in the studies checked, an unresolved V gene accounts for under half of them, and the cause for the rest is not known. The sample yields some 32,000 clones; about 92% were counted once. Of the sample, under 1% falls within the top ten clones. Sequencing used blood. All receptors come from a girl aged 2-9 years with cystic fibrosis.

The chain recombines TRBV30 with TRBJ1-1; no firm D call. CDR1 is GTSNPN and CDR2 is SVGIG in the germline V gene (reference sequence). There are 14 residues in the CDR3. V was shortened by 0 bases and J by 0 bases, with 8 bases between the two germline ends. The CDR3 coding sequence is TGTGCCTGGAGTGTAGTAGGCGTGAACACTGAAGCTTTCTTT. Protein sequence: CAWSVVGVNTEAFF. The full variable domain, completed using reference TRBV30 and TRBJ1-1, is SQTIHQWPATLVQPVGSPLSLECTVEGTSNPNLYWYRQAAGRGLQLLFYSVGIGQISSEVPQNLSASRPQDRQFILSSKKLLLSDSGFYLCAWSVVGVNTEAFFGQGTRLTVV.

V usage is TRBV9 and J usage is TRBJ2-4; TRBD2 aligns across 14 bases. The V gene end was trimmed by 4 bases and the J gene end by 0 bases; junction bases not matched to a gene: 6. This CDR3 spans 18 amino acids. CDR1 SGDLS and CDR2 YYNGEE come from the germline V gene. In DNA, the CDR3 is TGTGCCAGCAGCCAGACTAGCGGGAGGGGTCTAGCCAAAAACATTCAGTACTTC. Protein sequence: CASSQTSGRGLAKNIQYF.

This clone has a single count. This chain uses TRBV6-5 with TRBJ2-2; D is unresolved. This CDR3 spans 14 amino acids. Trimming pared 4 bases from V and 9 bases from J, leaving 15 bases between. Per germline, CDR1 MNHEY and CDR2 SVGAGI. CDR3 sequence: CASSSPLPKRELFF. CDR3 nucleotide sequence: TGTGCCAGCAGTTCTCCCCTACCCAAGAGGGAGCTGTTTTTT.

This chain links TRBV7-9 with TRBJ1-3, with D tentatively TRBD1 (5 bases). The CDR3 covers 19 residues. V lost 3 bases, J lost 0 bases, and 21 bases lay in between. Germline CDR1 is SEHNR and CDR2 is FQNEAQ (reference sequence). CDR3 nucleotide sequence: TGTGCCAGCAGCTTCCCTCTTAGTTGGAGGGACCTCTCTGGAAACACCATATATTTT. Amino acids: CASSFPLSWRDLSGNTIYF.

The chain is built from TRBV28 and TRBJ2-1; TRBD1 aligns across 11 bases. The V and J ends lost 5 bases and 10 bases, in that order; junction bases with no gene match: 16. CDR1 is MDHEN, CDR2 SYDVKM, per germline. The CDR3 runs 17 residues. This chain's CDR3 is CASSQALGTGGGREQFF. CDR3 DNA sequence: TGTGCCAGCAGTCAGGCTCTCGGGACAGGGGGGGGACGGGAGCAGTTCTTC. Supplemented by reference TRBV28 and TRBJ2-1, the full variable domain reads DVKVTQSSRYLVKRTGEKVFLECVQDMDHENMFWYRQDPGLGLRLIYFSYDVKMKEKGDIPEGYSVSREKKERFSLILESASTNQTSMYLCASSQALGTGGGREQFFGPGTRLTVL.

This chain links TRBV7-2 with TRBJ2-3; weak D call: TRBD1 (6 bases). The CDR3 has 12 residues. Between the trimmed V and J ends, which lost 5 bases and 7 bases, there was a span of 10 bases. Germline V gene data show CDR1 as SGHTA and CDR2 as FQGNSA. This CDR3 reads CASSSRGYTQYF. The CDR3 region has the DNA TGTGCCAGCAGCAGCAGGGGATATACGCAGTATTTT.

This chain uses TRBV7-9 with TRBJ2-1; TRBD2 aligns across 8 bases. The CDR3 totals 15 residues. Germline assignment: CDR1 SEHNR and CDR2 FQNEAQ (reference sequence). V dropped 3 bases and J dropped 4; count of bases not matched to a gene: 5. In DNA form, the CDR3 reads TGTGCCAGCAGCTTTGGCGGGGGGCCTTACAATGAGCAGTTCTTC. Its protein is CASSFGGGPYNEQFF.

The chain couples TRBV28 to TRBJ1-1, with D unresolved. This CDR3 is built from 11 residues. CDR1 is MDHEN and CDR2 is SYDVKM in the germline V gene. V was pared by 3 bases and J by 4 bases, with 3 bases between. The CDR3 sequence is CASSLSTEAFF. CDR3 DNA: TGTGCCAGCAGTTTGTCCACTGAAGCTTTCTTT.

The chain couples TRBV4-1 to TRBJ1-1; a weak D match, TRBD1 (6 bases). Trimming took 0 bases from V and 5 from J, leaving 22 bases between them. The CDR3 has 18 amino acids. Germline-derived CDR1 and CDR2 are MGHRA and YSYEKL. The CDR3 is CASSQEGGVGGRRTEAFF. In DNA, the CDR3 is TGCGCCAGCAGCCAAGAAGGAGGGGTCGGGGGCAGGAGAACTGAAGCTTTCTTT.

V and J are TRBV30 and TRBJ1-2; D is unresolved. V was pared by 7 bases and J by 2 bases, with 8 bases between. The CDR3 is made up of 11 amino acids. The germline V gene encodes CDR1 GTSNPN and CDR2 SVGIG (reference sequence). The CDR3 loop reads CALQRNYGYTF. CDR3 DNA sequence: TGTGCCTTACAGAGAAACTATGGCTACACCTTC.

As for this clone: The germline gene is not matched at one end of the junction; a read error may be the cause. The chain recombines TRBV29-1 with TRBJ1-5; the D is unclear. CDR1 is SQVTM, CDR2 ANQGSEA, per germline. The CDR3 covers 13 residues. The CDR3 DNA sequence: TGCAGCGTTGGGCGAGGGAGTGATCAGCCTCAGCATTTT. It translates to CSVGRGSDQPQHF. The full variable domain, completed using reference TRBV29-1 and TRBJ1-5, is SAVISQKPSRDICQRGTSLTIQCQVDSQVTMMFWYRQQPGQSLTLIATANQGSEATYESGFVIDKFPISRPNLTFSTLTVSNMSPEDSSIYLCSVGRGSDQPQHFGDGTRLSIL.

The chain employs TRBV5-1 and TRBJ2-2, with D perhaps TRBD2 (5 bases). Germline lookup yields CDR1 SGHRS and CDR2 YFSETQ. The CDR3 has 17 amino acids. V gave up 0 bases and J gave up 4 bases, with 16 bases separating them. Here the CDR3 DNA reads TGCGCCAGCAGCTTGGCCGTGGTTCTGGGGAGCACCGGGGAGCTGTTTTTT. It encodes CASSLAVVLGSTGELFF.

V and J are TRBV23-1 and TRBJ1-6; D not certain. Being an ORF, TRBV23-1 has a function that is uncertain. Trimming took 0 bases from V and 0 from J, leaving 9 bases between them. This CDR3 has 17 residues. This chain's CDR3 is CASSQSCASSYNSPLHF. CDR3 coding DNA: TGCGCCAGCAGTCAATCGTGCGCCAGCTCCTATAATTCACCCCTCCACTTT.

V gene TRBV28 combines with J gene TRBJ2-7; the match to TRBD1 covers 9 bases. Trimming cost V 8 bases and J 3 bases; bases outside gene matches: 11. The CDR3 has 15 residues. Looked up from germline, CDR1 is MDHEN and CDR2 is SYDVKM. The CDR3 sequence is CASVTPTGGSYEQYF. The DNA for the CDR3 is TGTGCCAGCGTTACTCCGACAGGGGGAAGCTACGAGCAGTACTTC.

This clone was seen once. The rearrangement uses TRBV4-3 and TRBJ2-7; TRBD2 is a possible D gene (5 bases). The CDR3 contains 16 residues. V was cut by 0 bases and J by 0 bases, with 12 bases left in between. Germline CDR1 is LGHNA and CDR2 is YSLEER. In nucleotides, the CDR3 is TGCGCCAGCAGCCAAGATCGGACTTTCCCCTCCTACGAGCAGTACTTC. It codes for CASSQDRTFPSYEQYF.

V and J are TRBV18 and TRBJ1-3; no reliable D call. Trimming took 3 bases from V and 0 from J, leaving 9 bases between them. Germline-derived CDR1 and CDR2 are KGHSH and LQKENI. This CDR3 spans 15 amino acids. In DNA form, the CDR3 reads TGTGCCAGCTCACCTACGGCGGACTCTGGAAACACCATATATTTT. This codes for CASSPTADSGNTIYF.

The V and J genes are TRBV27 and TRBJ1-5; unclear D gene. Germline V gene data show CDR1 as MNHEY and CDR2 as SMNVEV (reference sequence). V lost 1 base and J 6 bases, leaving 4 bases between the germline ends. The CDR3 has 12 amino acids. CDR3 nucleotides: TGTGCCAGCAGTTTATTGGGTCAGCCCCAGCATTTT. Protein: CASSLLGQPQHF.

This clone was detected once. The CDR3 reads CASSLKDSKNIQYF. CDR3 bases: TGTGCCAGCAGCTTAAAGGACAGCAAAAACATTCAGTACTTC. The rearrangement joins TRBV7-9 to TRBJ2-4, with a possible D match to TRBD1 (6 bases). The V and J ends lost 2 bases and 3 bases respectively, with 8 bases between them. Germline V gene sequence: CDR1 SEHNR, CDR2 FQNEAQ (reference sequence). The CDR3 sequence is 14 residues long.

J is TRBJ2-3 and V is TRBV5-6; 9 bases fit TRBD1. With V trimmed by 4 bases and J by 5 bases, 5 bases remained unmatched. This CDR3 comprises 14 residues. The V gene's germline CDR1 is SGHDT and CDR2 YYEEEE. This chain's CDR3 is CASSTRQGGDTQYF. In DNA, the CDR3 is TGTGCCAGCAGCACAAGACAGGGGGGAGATACGCAGTATTTT.

The V call is TRBV6-5, the J call TRBJ2-7, with TRBD1 matching 7 bases. The CDR3 sequence is 15 residues long. V was pared by 2 bases and J by 6 bases, with 10 bases of the junction left unmatched. CDR1 is MNHEY and CDR2 is SVGAGI in the germline V gene. In DNA, the CDR3 is TGTGCCAGCAGTTACGGAACAGGGGTTCGTGGCGAGCAGTACTTC. Its protein is CASSYGTGVRGEQYF.

The V and J genes are TRBV30 and TRBJ1-1; D is unclear. The V and J ends lost 2 bases and 1 base respectively, with 14 bases between them. The CDR3 length is 15 residues. Germline CDR1 and CDR2: GTSNPN and SVGIG (reference sequence). CDR3 sequence (DNA): TGTGCCTGGAGTCAGTTTAGGACGGCGAACACTGAAGCTTTCTTT. It is translated as CAWSQFRTANTEAFF.

The V gene is TRBV2, the J gene TRBJ1-4; tentative D call: TRBD1 (5 bases). Trimming shortened V by 7 bases and J by 7 bases, and 19 bases separated the two germline ends. The CDR3 totals 15 residues. The germline V gene has CDR1 SNHLY and CDR2 FYNNEI. The CDR3 nucleotides are TGTGCCAGCATCCTGGGGGGGGAGGGTGGTGAAAAACTGTTTTTT. This sequence encodes CASILGGEGGEKLFF.

V is TRBV30 and J is TRBJ1-2; D gene unclear. The CDR3 runs 11 residues. Germline values: CDR1 GTSNPN, CDR2 SVGIG (reference sequence). V dropped 1 base and J dropped 0 bases, with 0 bases sitting between them. CDR3: CAWSANYGYTF. The CDR3 DNA reads TGTGCCTGGAGTGCTAACTATGGCTACACCTTC.

The chain couples TRBV7-9 to TRBJ2-6, with 7 bases aligning to TRBD1. The CDR3 is 18 residues long. Germline V lookup: CDR1 SEHNR, CDR2 FQNEAQ (reference sequence). V dropped 4 bases and J dropped 0; count of bases not matched to a gene: 9. Here the CDR3 reads CASSSARTGLSGANVLTF. The CDR3 DNA is TGTGCCAGCAGCTCCGCCCGGACAGGACTCTCTGGGGCCAACGTCCTGACTTTC.

The V and J genes are TRBV30 and TRBJ2-7; no reliable D call. Trimming left V 0 bases short and J 3 bases short, with 6 bases between. Looked up from germline, CDR1 is GTSNPN and CDR2 is SVGIG (reference sequence). This CDR3 region has 12 residues. The chain's CDR3 is CAWSVKYYEQYF. The CDR3 DNA sequence: TGTGCCTGGAGTGTAAAGTACTACGAGCAGTACTTC.

This clone was counted a few times. V is TRBV19 and J is TRBJ1-1; D ambiguous. CDR1 and CDR2 (germline): LNHDA, SQIVND (reference sequence). The CDR3 runs to 13 residues. With 3 bases removed from V and 1 base from J, the gap between germline ends came to 6 bases. CDR3 residues: CASSMGKNTEAFF. In DNA, the CDR3 is TGTGCCAGTAGTATGGGAAAGAACACTGAAGCTTTCTTT.

V gene TRBV30 combines with J gene TRBJ1-2; D call uncertain. Trimming stripped 3 bases from V and 1 base from J, with 15 bases between. Germline CDR1 is GTSNPN and CDR2 is SVGIG (reference sequence). CDR3 length: 15 amino acids. The CDR3 DNA reads as TGTGCCTGGAGCCTCGGTTTTGGGATTAACTATGGCTACACCTTC. Amino acid sequence: CAWSLGFGINYGYTF.

The chain recombines TRBV6-1 with TRBJ1-2; 10 bases fit TRBD1. The CDR3 spans 16 residues. Germline values: CDR1 MNHNS, CDR2 SASEGT. The V segment lost 1 base and the J segment 8 bases; nucleotides outside the gene matches: 10. The CDR3 reads CASSEELGQGFGGYTF. In nucleotides, the CDR3 is TGTGCCAGCAGTGAAGAATTGGGACAGGGGTTCGGCGGCTACACCTTC.

This sequence joins TRBV5-1 and TRBJ2-5; a possible D gene is TRBD2 (5 bases). CDR1 SGHRS and CDR2 YFSETQ come from the germline V gene. The CDR3 sequence is 14 residues long. Trimming removed 2 bases from V and 1 base from J, with 9 bases in between. CDR3 bases: TGCGCCAGCAGCTTTTCTAGCCCCCAAGAGACCCAGTACTTC. Translation: CASSFSSPQETQYF.